Following are 5 T cell receptor beta chains from one sample sequenced in a study of blood T cells in healthy people across ages. A sample-barcoded 5' primer and a J-beta primer mix were used in a second PCR of roughly 7 to 11 cycles. TCRdb itself ran the 5' RACE reads through MiXCR, one entry per CDR3 protein. The table records roughly 900,000 distinct CDR3 sequences, around 49% of them present only once. Sequencing was carried out using blood. The receptors were gathered from a man aged 30 to 39 in good health.

CDR3 loop: CSVEDHGIRNGYTF. CDR3 sequence (DNA): TGCAGCGTTGAAGATCACGGGATTCGCAATGGCTACACCTTC. J is TRBJ1-2 and V is TRBV29-1; D is unresolved. V was trimmed by 0 bases and J by 6 bases, leaving 14 bases between them. CDR3 length: 14 amino acids. CDR1 SQVTM and CDR2 ANQGSEA come from the germline V gene. The full variable domain, completed using reference TRBV29-1 and TRBJ1-2, is SAVISQKPSRDICQRGTSLTIQCQVDSQVTMMFWYRQQPGQSLTLIATANQGSEATYESGFVIDKFPISRPNLTFSTLTVSNMSPEDSSIYLCSVEDHGIRNGYTFGSGTRLTVV.

The J gene is TRBJ1-1, the V gene TRBV4-3; D gene ambiguous. The V and J ends lost 1 base and 1 base respectively, with 7 bases between them. The CDR3 covers 14 residues. Germline-derived CDR1 and CDR2 are LGHNA and YSLEER. The CDR3 DNA follows: TGCGCCAGCAGCCAAGGATTCACGAACACTGAAGCTTTCTTT. It is translated as CASSQGFTNTEAFF.

About this clonotype itself: A read error may be the cause here, since a much bigger clone is one base away. The V gene is TRBV3-1, the J gene TRBJ2-7; 7 bases fit TRBD2. CDR1 is LGHDT, CDR2 YNNKEL, per germline (reference sequence). The CDR3 sequence is 16 residues long. J lost 7 bases, V lost 4 bases, and 16 bases had no gene match. The CDR3 nucleotides are TGTGCCAGCAGCCCCTGGGGGGGGAACTCCTACAATGAGCAGTACTTC. This gives the protein CASSPWGGNSYNEQYF.

This rearrangement joins TRBV20-1 to TRBJ2-5; D not resolved. V lost 1 base and J 13 bases, leaving 19 bases between the germline ends. The CDR3 runs to 13 residues. Germline values: CDR1 DFQATT, CDR2 SNEGSKA (reference sequence). The chain's CDR3 is CSARVHSDYELYF. DNA for the CDR3: TGCAGTGCTAGAGTGCACAGCGATTACGAGCTGTACTTC.

V is TRBV27 and J is TRBJ2-4; 8 nucleotides match TRBD1. The V gene's germline CDR1 is MNHEY and CDR2 SMNVEV (reference sequence). This CDR3 spans 19 amino acids. The ends lost 3 bases at V and 0 bases at J; junction bases unmatched: 13. The CDR3 region is CASSFKGQGASVAKNIQYF. The CDR3 DNA is TGTGCCAGCAGTTTCAAGGGTCAGGGGGCGAGCGTAGCCAAAAACATTCAGTACTTC.